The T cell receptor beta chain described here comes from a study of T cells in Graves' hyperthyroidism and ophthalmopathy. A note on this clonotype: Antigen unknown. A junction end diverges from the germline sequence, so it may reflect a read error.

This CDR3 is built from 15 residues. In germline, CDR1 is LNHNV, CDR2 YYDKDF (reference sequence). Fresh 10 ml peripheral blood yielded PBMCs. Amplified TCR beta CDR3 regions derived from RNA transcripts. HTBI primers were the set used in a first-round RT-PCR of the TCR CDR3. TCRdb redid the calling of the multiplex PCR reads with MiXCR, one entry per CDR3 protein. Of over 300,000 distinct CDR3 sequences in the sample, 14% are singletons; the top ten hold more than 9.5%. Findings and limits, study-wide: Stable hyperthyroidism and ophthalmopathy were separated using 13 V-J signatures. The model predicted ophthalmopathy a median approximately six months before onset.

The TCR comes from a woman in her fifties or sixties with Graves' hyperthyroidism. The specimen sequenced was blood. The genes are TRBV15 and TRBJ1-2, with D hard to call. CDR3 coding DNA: TGTACCACCAGCAGAGATCTAACGAGGACCGGGGGCTACACCTTC. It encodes CTTSRDLTRTGGYTF.